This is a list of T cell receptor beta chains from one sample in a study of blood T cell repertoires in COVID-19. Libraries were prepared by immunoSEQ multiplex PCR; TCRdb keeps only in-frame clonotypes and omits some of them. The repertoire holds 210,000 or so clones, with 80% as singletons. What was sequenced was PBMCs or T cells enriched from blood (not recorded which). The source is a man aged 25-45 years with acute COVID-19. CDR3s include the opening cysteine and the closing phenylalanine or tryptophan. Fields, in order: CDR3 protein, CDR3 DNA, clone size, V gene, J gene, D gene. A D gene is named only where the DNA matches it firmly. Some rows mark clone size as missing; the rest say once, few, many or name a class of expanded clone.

CDR3aa: CASSLADRMNTEAFF; CDR3nt: TGCGCCAGCAGCCTAGCCGACAGGATGAACACTGAAGCTTTCTTT; abundance: -; v_gene: TRBV4-1; j_gene: TRBJ1-1; d_gene: -
CDR3aa: CASSEDTSYNEQFF; CDR3nt: TGCGCCAGCAGTGAGGACACGTCCTACAATGAGCAGTTCTTC; abundance: -; v_gene: TRBV10-1; j_gene: TRBJ2-1; d_gene: -
CDR3aa: CASSDFRGPSLEQYF; CDR3nt: TGTGCCAGCAGTGATTTCAGGGGCCCTTCGTTAGAGCAGTACTTC; abundance: -; v_gene: TRBV6-1; j_gene: TRBJ2-7; d_gene: -
CDR3aa: CSASRWADFLETQYF; CDR3nt: TGCAGTGCTAGTCGGTGGGCAGATTTTTTAGAGACCCAGTACTTC; abundance: once; v_gene: TRBV20-1; j_gene: TRBJ2-5; d_gene: -
CDR3aa: CASSSGQGAGNQPQHF; CDR3nt: TGTGCCAGCAGCTCTGGACAGGGGGCAGGAAATCAGCCCCAGCATTTT; abundance: -; v_gene: TRBV7-9; j_gene: TRBJ1-5; d_gene: TRBD1
CDR3aa: CASSIGGRGYEQYF; CDR3nt: TGTGCCAGTAGTATAGGCGGCAGGGGCTACGAGCAGTACTTC; abundance: -; v_gene: TRBV19; j_gene: TRBJ2-7; d_gene: -
CDR3aa: CASSHRQADQETQYF; CDR3nt: TGTGCCAGCAGCCATCGACAGGCTGACCAAGAGACCCAGTACTTC; abundance: -; v_gene: TRBV7-9; j_gene: TRBJ2-5; d_gene: -
CDR3aa: CASSPLAGANVLTF; CDR3nt: TGTGCCAGCAGTCCATTAGCTGGGGCCAACGTCCTGACTTTC; abundance: -; v_gene: TRBV28; j_gene: TRBJ2-6; d_gene: -
CDR3aa: CAWIRAAGALYGYTF; CDR3nt: TGTGCCTGGATCCGCGCTGCCGGTGCCCTCTATGGCTACACCTTC; abundance: -; v_gene: TRBV30; j_gene: TRBJ1-2; d_gene: -
CDR3aa: CASSLGLLWNEQYF; CDR3nt: TGTGCCAGCAGCTTAGGACTACTATGGAACGAGCAGTACTTC; abundance: -; v_gene: TRBV7-9; j_gene: TRBJ2-7; d_gene: -
CDR3aa: CASSAVGPRDNEQFF; CDR3nt: TGTGCCAGCAGTGCCGTCGGCCCCAGGGACAATGAGCAGTTCTTC; abundance: -; v_gene: TRBV27; j_gene: TRBJ2-1; d_gene: -
CDR3aa: CASSWGSGGYEQYF; CDR3nt: TGTGCCAGCAGCTGGGGTAGCGGGGGCTACGAGCAGTACTTC; abundance: few; v_gene: TRBV7-2; j_gene: TRBJ2-7; d_gene: TRBD2
CDR3aa: CASSQAIRTDGYTF; CDR3nt: TGTGCCAGCAGCCAAGCTATCCGGACAGATGGCTACACCTTC; abundance: -; v_gene: TRBV3-1/TRBV3-2; j_gene: TRBJ1-2; d_gene: -